A selection of T cell receptor beta chains follows, all from one sample in a study of T cell responses to AZD1222 COVID-19 vaccine. Sequenced by immunoSEQ multiplex PCR; TCRdb stores in-frame clones only, minus some. Of some 60,000 clones in the sample, around 80% were seen once. Sample: peripheral blood, taken on day 0 of AZD1222 vaccination. The receptors were gathered from an adult in good health. The CDR3 runs from the conserved cysteine through the conserved F or W. The order of the fields is CDR3 length, clone size, V gene, J gene, D gene, CDR3 protein, CDR3 DNA. The D gene is left open where the match is weak. Size is stated for part of the rows, as once, few or many counts, or as a class when the clone is expanded.

CDR3 length: 16
clone size: .
V gene: TRBV3-1/TRBV3-2
J gene: TRBJ1-4
D gene: .
CDR3 protein: CASSPRGGGNNEKLFF
CDR3 DNA: TGTGCCAGCAGCCCCCGGGGAGGGGGGAATAATGAAAAACTGTTTTTT

CDR3 length: 13
clone size: .
V gene: TRBV30
J gene: TRBJ1-2
D gene: TRBD1
CDR3 protein: CAWSRTTGSGYTF
CDR3 DNA: TGTGCCTGGAGTCGAACGACAGGGTCTGGCTACACCTTC

CDR3 length: 16
clone size: .
V gene: TRBV7-8
J gene: TRBJ1-3
D gene: .
CDR3 protein: CASSLNPVSDRNTIYF
CDR3 DNA: TGTGCCAGCAGCTTAAACCCCGTCTCGGATCGAAACACCATATATTTT

CDR3 length: 13
clone size: .
V gene: TRBV5-5
J gene: TRBJ1-5
D gene: .
CDR3 protein: CASSLDADQPQHF
CDR3 DNA: TGTGCCAGCAGCCTAGACGCAGATCAGCCCCAGCATTTT

CDR3 length: 12
clone size: few
V gene: TRBV6-2/TRBV6-3
J gene: TRBJ2-7
D gene: .
CDR3 protein: CASSYPENEQYF
CDR3 DNA: TGTGCCAGCAGTTACCCGGAAAACGAGCAGTACTTC

CDR3 length: 12
clone size: .
V gene: TRBV24-1
J gene: TRBJ1-2
D gene: .
CDR3 protein: CATSDLGSGYTF
CDR3 DNA: TGTGCCACGAGTGATCTGGGTTCTGGCTACACCTTC

CDR3 length: 14
clone size: .
V gene: TRBV7-9
J gene: TRBJ1-3
D gene: .
CDR3 protein: CASSLDLAWNTIYF
CDR3 DNA: TGTGCCAGCAGCTTAGATTTGGCTTGGAACACCATATATTTT

CDR3 length: 13
clone size: .
V gene: TRBV16
J gene: TRBJ1-5
D gene: .
CDR3 protein: CASRKNRVQPQHF
CDR3 DNA: TGTGCCAGCAGAAAGAATAGGGTACAGCCCCAGCATTTT

CDR3 length: 12
clone size: .
V gene: TRBV30
J gene: TRBJ1-5
D gene: .
CDR3 protein: CAWSPRGQPQHF
CDR3 DNA: TGTGCCTGGAGTCCCAGGGGTCAGCCCCAGCATTTT

CDR3 length: 16
clone size: .
V gene: TRBV5-1
J gene: TRBJ2-3
D gene: TRBD2
CDR3 protein: CASSLGLAGNTDTQYF
CDR3 DNA: TGCGCCAGCAGCTTGGGACTAGCGGGTAACACAGATACGCAGTATTTT

CDR3 length: 16
clone size: .
V gene: TRBV5-4
J gene: TRBJ2-1
D gene: TRBD2
CDR3 protein: CASSFTVSGRYNEQFF
CDR3 DNA: TGTGCCAGCAGCTTCACAGTTAGCGGGAGGTATAATGAGCAGTTCTTC

CDR3 length: 16
clone size: once
V gene: TRBV11-2
J gene: TRBJ2-5
D gene: .
CDR3 protein: CASSFGSSGGKETQYF
CDR3 DNA: TGTGCCAGCAGCTTCGGGAGCAGTGGGGGGAAAGAGACCCAGTACTTC

CDR3 length: 13
clone size: .
V gene: TRBV19
J gene: TRBJ2-3
D gene: .
CDR3 protein: CASSPRVTDTQYF
CDR3 DNA: TGTGCCAGTAGTCCACGGGTCACAGATACGCAGTATTTT

CDR3 length: 15
clone size: .
V gene: TRBV18
J gene: TRBJ2-3
D gene: .
CDR3 protein: CASSPPPGSTDTQYF
CDR3 DNA: TGTGCCAGCTCACCACCGCCAGGAAGCACAGATACGCAGTATTTT

CDR3 length: 15
clone size: .
V gene: TRBV7-3
J gene: TRBJ2-1
D gene: TRBD2
CDR3 protein: CASSQQLAGGQEQFF
CDR3 DNA: TGTGCCAGCAGCCAACAGTTAGCGGGAGGACAGGAGCAGTTCTTC

CDR3 length: 13
clone size: .
V gene: TRBV12-3/TRBV12-4
J gene: TRBJ1-3
D gene: .
CDR3 protein: CASSTGSGNTIYF
CDR3 DNA: TGTGCCAGCAGCACAGGCTCTGGAAACACCATATATTTT

CDR3 length: 15
clone size: few
V gene: TRBV5-1
J gene: TRBJ2-1
D gene: .
CDR3 protein: CASSDQSESYNEQFF
CDR3 DNA: TGCGCCAGCAGCGATCAGTCCGAGAGCTACAATGAGCAGTTCTTC

CDR3 length: 15
clone size: .
V gene: TRBV4-3
J gene: TRBJ1-5
D gene: .
CDR3 protein: CASSPSRKNNQPQHF
CDR3 DNA: TGCGCCAGCAGCCCCTCGAGAAAAAACAATCAGCCCCAGCATTTT

CDR3 length: 16
clone size: .
V gene: TRBV7-9
J gene: TRBJ2-1
D gene: .
CDR3 protein: CASSLVGQGYYNEQFF
CDR3 DNA: TGTGCCAGCAGCTTAGTAGGGCAGGGATACTACAATGAGCAGTTCTTC

CDR3 length: 15
clone size: .
V gene: TRBV9
J gene: TRBJ2-2
D gene: TRBD2
CDR3 protein: CASSVGIAGTGELFF
CDR3 DNA: TGTGCCAGCAGCGTAGGGATAGCGGGCACCGGGGAGCTGTTTTTT

CDR3 length: 15
clone size: .
V gene: TRBV7-3
J gene: TRBJ2-5
D gene: TRBD1
CDR3 protein: CASSKGQGARETQYF
CDR3 DNA: TGTGCCAGCAGCAAGGGACAGGGGGCGAGAGAGACCCAGTACTTC

CDR3 length: 16
clone size: .
V gene: TRBV20-1
J gene: TRBJ2-7
D gene: TRBD1
CDR3 protein: CSASSRQRGHSYEQYF
CDR3 DNA: TGCAGTGCTAGTAGTCGCCAGAGGGGGCATTCCTACGAGCAGTACTTC

CDR3 length: 16
clone size: once
V gene: TRBV11-2
J gene: TRBJ2-5
D gene: TRBD2
CDR3 protein: CASSVEREAWQETQYF
CDR3 DNA: TGTGCCAGCAGTGTAGAGCGGGAGGCGTGGCAAGAGACCCAGTACTTC

CDR3 length: 16
clone size: .
V gene: TRBV28
J gene: TRBJ1-1
D gene: .
CDR3 protein: CASSSPNGARDTEAFF
CDR3 DNA: TGTGCCAGCAGTTCCCCAAACGGGGCGCGGGACACTGAAGCTTTCTTT

CDR3 length: 14
clone size: .
V gene: TRBV18
J gene: TRBJ1-1
D gene: TRBD1
CDR3 protein: CASSFGQGRAEAFF
CDR3 DNA: TGTGCCAGCTCCTTTGGACAGGGCAGGGCTGAAGCTTTCTTT

CDR3 length: 16
clone size: once
V gene: TRBV20-1
J gene: TRBJ1-2
D gene: .
CDR3 protein: CSASGGSYTWDYGYTF
CDR3 DNA: TGCAGTGCTAGTGGCGGCAGCTACACTTGGGACTATGGCTACACCTTC

CDR3 length: 13
clone size: .
V gene: TRBV5-4
J gene: TRBJ1-2
D gene: .
CDR3 protein: CASTSGGNYGYTF
CDR3 DNA: TGTGCCAGCACTAGTGGGGGCAACTATGGCTACACCTTC

CDR3 length: 15
clone size: .
V gene: TRBV18
J gene: TRBJ2-3
D gene: .
CDR3 protein: CASSPSQGLTDTQYF
CDR3 DNA: TGTGCCAGCTCACCATCGCAGGGCCTCACAGATACGCAGTATTTT

CDR3 length: 13
clone size: .
V gene: TRBV5-4
J gene: TRBJ2-6
D gene: .
CDR3 protein: CASSLEVVGVLTF
CDR3 DNA: TGTGCCAGCAGCTTGGAGGTAGTCGGGGTCCTGACTTTC

CDR3 length: 14
clone size: .
V gene: TRBV28
J gene: TRBJ2-5
D gene: .
CDR3 protein: CASNKGPYQETQYF
CDR3 DNA: TGTGCCAGCAATAAGGGACCCTACCAAGAGACCCAGTACTTC